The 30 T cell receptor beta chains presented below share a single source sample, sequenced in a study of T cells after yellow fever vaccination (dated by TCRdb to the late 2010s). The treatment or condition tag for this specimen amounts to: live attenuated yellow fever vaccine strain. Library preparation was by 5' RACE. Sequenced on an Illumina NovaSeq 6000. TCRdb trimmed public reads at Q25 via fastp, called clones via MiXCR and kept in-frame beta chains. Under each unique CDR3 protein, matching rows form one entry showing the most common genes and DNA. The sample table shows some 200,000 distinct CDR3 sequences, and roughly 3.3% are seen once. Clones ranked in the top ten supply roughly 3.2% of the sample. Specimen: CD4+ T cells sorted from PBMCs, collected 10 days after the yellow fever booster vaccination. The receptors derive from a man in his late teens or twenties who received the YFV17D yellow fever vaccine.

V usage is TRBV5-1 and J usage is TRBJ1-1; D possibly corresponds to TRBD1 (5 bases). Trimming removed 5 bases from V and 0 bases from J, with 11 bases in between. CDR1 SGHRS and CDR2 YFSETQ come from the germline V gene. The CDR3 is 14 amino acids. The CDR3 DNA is TGCGCCAGCAGTTCGGGGGATATGAACACTGAAGCTTTCTTT. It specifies CASSSGDMNTEAFF.

In DNA, the CDR3 is TGTGCCAGCAGCTTGGGAGTACAGGGGCCGGCGCCCGGGGAGCTGTTTTTT. This sequence encodes CASSLGVQGPAPGELFF. V and J are TRBV5-4 and TRBJ2-2; 7 bases are a match to TRBD1. CDR3 size: 17 residues. CDR1 SGHNT and CDR2 YYREEE come from the germline V gene (reference sequence). After removal of 0 bases from V and 6 bases from J, the junction contained 11 bases not matched to a gene.

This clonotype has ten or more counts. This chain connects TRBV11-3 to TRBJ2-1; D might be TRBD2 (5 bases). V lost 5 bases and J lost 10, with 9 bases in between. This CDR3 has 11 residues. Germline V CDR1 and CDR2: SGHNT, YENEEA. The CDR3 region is CASSARGEQFF. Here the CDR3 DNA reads TGTGCCAGCAGCGCTCGAGGGGAGCAGTTCTTC. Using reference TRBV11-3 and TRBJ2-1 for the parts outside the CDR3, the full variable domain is EAGVVQSPRYKIIEKKQPVAFWCNPISGHNTLYWYLQNLGQGPELLIRYENEEAVDDSQLPKDRFSAERLKGVDSTLKIQPAELGDSAVYLCASSARGEQFFGPGTRLTVL.

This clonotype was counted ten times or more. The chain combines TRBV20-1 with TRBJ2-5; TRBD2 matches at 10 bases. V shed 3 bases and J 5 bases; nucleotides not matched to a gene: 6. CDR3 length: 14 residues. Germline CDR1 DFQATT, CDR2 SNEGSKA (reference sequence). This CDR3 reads CSARSSGGRETQYF. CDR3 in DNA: TGCAGTGCTAGGTCTAGCGGGGGCCGGGAGACCCAGTACTTC.

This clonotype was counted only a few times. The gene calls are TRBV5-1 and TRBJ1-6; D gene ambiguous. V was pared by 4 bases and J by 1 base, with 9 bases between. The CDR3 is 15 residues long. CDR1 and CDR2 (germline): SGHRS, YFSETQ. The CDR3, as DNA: TGCGCCAGCAGCCCAGCGGGGTCCTATAATTCACCCCTCCACTTT. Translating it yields CASSPAGSYNSPLHF.

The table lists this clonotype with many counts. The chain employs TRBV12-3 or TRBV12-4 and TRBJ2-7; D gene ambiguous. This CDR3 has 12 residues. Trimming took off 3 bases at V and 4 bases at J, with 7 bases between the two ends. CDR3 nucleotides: TGTGCCAGCAGTTTTTCAGAATACGAGCAGTACTTC. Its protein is CASSFSEYEQYF.

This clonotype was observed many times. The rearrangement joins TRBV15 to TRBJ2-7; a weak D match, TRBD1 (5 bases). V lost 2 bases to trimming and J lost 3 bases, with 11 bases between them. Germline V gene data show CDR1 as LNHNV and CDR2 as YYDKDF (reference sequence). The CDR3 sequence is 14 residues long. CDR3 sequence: CATSRLRQSYEQYF. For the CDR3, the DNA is TGTGCCACCAGCAGACTCCGACAGAGCTACGAGCAGTACTTC.

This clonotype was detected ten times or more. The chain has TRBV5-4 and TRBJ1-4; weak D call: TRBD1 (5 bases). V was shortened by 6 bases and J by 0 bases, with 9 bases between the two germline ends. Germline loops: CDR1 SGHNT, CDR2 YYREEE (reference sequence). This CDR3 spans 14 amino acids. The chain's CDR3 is CASKDSATNEKLFF. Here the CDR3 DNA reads TGTGCCAGCAAAGACAGTGCAACTAATGAAAAACTGTTTTTT.

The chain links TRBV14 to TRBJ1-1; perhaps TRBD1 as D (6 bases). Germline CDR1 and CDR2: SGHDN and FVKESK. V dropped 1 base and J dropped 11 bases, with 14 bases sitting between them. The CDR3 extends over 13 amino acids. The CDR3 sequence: CASSQAEGGMAFF. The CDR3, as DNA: TGTGCCAGCAGCCAAGCCGAGGGGGGCATGGCTTTCTTT.

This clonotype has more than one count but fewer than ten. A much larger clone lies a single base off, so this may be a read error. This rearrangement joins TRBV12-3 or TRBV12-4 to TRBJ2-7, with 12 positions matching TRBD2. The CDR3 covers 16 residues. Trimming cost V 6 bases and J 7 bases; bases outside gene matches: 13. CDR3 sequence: CASSSPRSSGGGEQYF. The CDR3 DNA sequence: TGTGCCAGCAGCTCCCCGCGGTCTAGCGGGGGGGGGGAGCAGTACTTC.

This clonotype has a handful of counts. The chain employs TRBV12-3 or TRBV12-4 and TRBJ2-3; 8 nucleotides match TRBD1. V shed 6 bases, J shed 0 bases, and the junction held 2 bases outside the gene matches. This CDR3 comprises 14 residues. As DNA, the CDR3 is TGTGCCAGCAGCGGACAGGGCAGCACAGATACGCAGTATTTT. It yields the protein CASSGQGSTDTQYF.

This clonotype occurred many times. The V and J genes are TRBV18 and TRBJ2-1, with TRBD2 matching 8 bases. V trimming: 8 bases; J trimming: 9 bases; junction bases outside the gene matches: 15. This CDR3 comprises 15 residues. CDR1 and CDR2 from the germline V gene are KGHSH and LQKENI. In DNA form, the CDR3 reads TGTGCCAGCGGACCGCAGGGACTAGGGCTTCTTGAGCAGTTCTTC. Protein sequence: CASGPQGLGLLEQFF.

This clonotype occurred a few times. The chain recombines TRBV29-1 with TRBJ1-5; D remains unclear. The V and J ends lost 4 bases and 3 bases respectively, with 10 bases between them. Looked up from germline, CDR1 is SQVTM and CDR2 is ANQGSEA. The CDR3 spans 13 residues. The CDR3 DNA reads TGCAGCGTTGCGGGGTTCGACAATCAGCCCCAGCATTTT. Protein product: CSVAGFDNQPQHF.

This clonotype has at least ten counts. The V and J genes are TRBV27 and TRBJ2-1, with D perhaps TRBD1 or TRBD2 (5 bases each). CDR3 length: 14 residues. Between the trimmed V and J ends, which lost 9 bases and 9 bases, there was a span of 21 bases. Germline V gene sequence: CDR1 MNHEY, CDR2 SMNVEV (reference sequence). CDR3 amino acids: CASRGPGTAVEQFF. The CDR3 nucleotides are TGTGCCAGTCGTGGGCCAGGGACGGCAGTTGAGCAGTTCTTC.

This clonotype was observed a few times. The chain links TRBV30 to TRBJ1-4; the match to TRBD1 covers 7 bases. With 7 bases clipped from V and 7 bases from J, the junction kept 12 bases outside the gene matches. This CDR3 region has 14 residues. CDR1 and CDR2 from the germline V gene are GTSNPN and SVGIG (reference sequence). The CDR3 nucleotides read TGTGCCTCAGGGGGGGGGCGCGTAAGTGAAAAACTGTTTTTT. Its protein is CASGGGRVSEKLFF.

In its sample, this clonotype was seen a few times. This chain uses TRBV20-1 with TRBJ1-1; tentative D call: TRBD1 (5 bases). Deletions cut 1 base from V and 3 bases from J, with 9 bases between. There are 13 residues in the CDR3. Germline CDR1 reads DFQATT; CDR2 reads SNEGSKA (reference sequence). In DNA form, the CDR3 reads TGCAGTGCTAGAGTTGCAGGGTACACTGAAGCTTTCTTT. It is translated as CSARVAGYTEAFF.

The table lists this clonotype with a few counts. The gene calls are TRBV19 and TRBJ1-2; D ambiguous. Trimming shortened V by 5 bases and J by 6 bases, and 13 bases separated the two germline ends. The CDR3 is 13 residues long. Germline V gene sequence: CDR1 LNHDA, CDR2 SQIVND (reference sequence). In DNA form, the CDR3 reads TGTGCCAGTAGTGCTGGGTCGGGTCATGGCTACACCTTC. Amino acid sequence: CASSAGSGHGYTF.

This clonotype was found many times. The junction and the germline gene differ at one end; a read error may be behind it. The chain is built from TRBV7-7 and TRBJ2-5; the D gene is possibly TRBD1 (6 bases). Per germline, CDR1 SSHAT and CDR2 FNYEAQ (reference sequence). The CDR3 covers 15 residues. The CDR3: CASSQIDRNQETQYF. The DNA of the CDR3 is TGTGCTAGCAGCCAAATCGACAGGAACCAAGAGACCCAGTACTTC. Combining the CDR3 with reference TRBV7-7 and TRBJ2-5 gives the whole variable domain GAGVSQSPRYKVTKRGQDVTLRCDPISSHATLYWYQQALGQGPEFLTYFNYEAQPDKSGLPSDRFSAERPEGSISTLTIQRTEQRDSAMYRCASSQIDRNQETQYFGPGTRLLVL.

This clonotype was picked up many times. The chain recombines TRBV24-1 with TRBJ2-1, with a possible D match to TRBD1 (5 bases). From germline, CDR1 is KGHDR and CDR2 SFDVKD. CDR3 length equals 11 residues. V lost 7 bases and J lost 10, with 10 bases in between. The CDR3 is CATSAYREQFF. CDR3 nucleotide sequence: TGTGCCACCAGCGCTTACAGGGAGCAGTTCTTC.

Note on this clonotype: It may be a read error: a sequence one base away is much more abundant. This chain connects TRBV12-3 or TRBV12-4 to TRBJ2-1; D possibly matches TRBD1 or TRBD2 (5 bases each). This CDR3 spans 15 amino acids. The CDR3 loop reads CAISWGYSSYNEQFF. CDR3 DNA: TGTGCCATCAGTTGGGGGTACAGCTCCTACAATGAGCAGTTCTTC.

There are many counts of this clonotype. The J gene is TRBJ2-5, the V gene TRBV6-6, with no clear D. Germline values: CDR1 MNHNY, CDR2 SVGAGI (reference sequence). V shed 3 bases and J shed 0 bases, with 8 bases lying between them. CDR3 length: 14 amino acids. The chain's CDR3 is CASSYSRHQETQYF. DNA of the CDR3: TGTGCCAGCAGTTATAGTAGACACCAAGAGACCCAGTACTTC.

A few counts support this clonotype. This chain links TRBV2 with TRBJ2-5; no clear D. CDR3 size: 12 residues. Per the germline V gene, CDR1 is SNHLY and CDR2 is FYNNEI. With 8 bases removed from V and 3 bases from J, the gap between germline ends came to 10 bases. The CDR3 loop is CASGFAEETQYF. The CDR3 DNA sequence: TGTGCCAGCGGCTTCGCGGAAGAGACCCAGTACTTC. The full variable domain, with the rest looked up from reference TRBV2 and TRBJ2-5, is EPEVTQTPSHQVTQMGQEVILRCVPISNHLYFYWYRQILGQKVEFLVSFYNNEISEKSEIFDDQFSVERPDGSNFTLKIRSTKLEDSAMYFCASGFAEETQYFGPGTRLLVL.

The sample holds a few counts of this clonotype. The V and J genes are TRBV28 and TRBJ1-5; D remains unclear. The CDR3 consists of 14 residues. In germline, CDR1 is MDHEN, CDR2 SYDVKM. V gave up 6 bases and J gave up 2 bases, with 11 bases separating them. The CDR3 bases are TGTGCCAGCAGCCAATACGGGGGCAATCAGCCCCAGCATTTT. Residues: CASSQYGGNQPQHF.

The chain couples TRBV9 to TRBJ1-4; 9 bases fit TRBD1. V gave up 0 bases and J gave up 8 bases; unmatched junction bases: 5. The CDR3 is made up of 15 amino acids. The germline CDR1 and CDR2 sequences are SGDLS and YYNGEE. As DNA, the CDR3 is TGTGCCAGCAGCGTAGGGACAGGGGAGAGGGAAAAACTGTTTTTT. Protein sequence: CASSVGTGEREKLFF.

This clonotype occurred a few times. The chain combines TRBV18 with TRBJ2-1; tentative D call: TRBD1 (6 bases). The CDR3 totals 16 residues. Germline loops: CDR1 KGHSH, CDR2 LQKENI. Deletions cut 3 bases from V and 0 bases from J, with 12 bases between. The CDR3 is CASSPRGQSSYNEQFF. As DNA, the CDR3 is TGTGCCAGCTCACCCCGCGGACAGAGCTCCTACAATGAGCAGTTCTTC.

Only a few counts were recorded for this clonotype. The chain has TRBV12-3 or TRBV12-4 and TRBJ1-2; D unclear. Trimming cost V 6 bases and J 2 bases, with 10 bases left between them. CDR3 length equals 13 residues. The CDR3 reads CASSLLRNYGYTF. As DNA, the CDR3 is TGTGCCAGCAGCCTCCTCAGGAACTATGGCTACACCTTC.

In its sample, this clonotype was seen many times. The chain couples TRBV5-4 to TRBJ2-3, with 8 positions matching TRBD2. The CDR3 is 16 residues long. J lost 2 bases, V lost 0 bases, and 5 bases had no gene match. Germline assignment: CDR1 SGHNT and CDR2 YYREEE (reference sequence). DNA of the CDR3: TGTGCCAGCAGCTTGGGGCTAGCGGGCCCCACAGATACGCAGTATTTT. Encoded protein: CASSLGLAGPTDTQYF.

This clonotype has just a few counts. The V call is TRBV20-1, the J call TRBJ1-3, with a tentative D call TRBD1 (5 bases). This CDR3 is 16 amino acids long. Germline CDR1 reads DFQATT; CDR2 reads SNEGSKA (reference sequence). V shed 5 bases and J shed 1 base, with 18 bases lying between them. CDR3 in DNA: TGCAGTGCTCCCGGGGCAGGGAAGGTGTCTGGAAACACCATATATTTT. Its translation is CSAPGAGKVSGNTIYF.

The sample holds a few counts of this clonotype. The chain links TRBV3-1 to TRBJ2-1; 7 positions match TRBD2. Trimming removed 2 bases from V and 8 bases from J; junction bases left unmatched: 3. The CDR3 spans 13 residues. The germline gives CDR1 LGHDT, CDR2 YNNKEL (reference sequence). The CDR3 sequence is CASSQSSGHEQFF. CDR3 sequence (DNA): TGTGCCAGCAGCCAATCTAGCGGCCATGAGCAGTTCTTC.

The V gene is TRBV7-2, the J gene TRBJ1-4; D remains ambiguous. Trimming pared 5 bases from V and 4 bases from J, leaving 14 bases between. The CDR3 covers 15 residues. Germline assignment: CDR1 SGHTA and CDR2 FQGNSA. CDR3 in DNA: TGTGCCAGCAGCATCGGGTCTTCGGGTAATGAAAAACTGTTTTTT. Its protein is CASSIGSSGNEKLFF.